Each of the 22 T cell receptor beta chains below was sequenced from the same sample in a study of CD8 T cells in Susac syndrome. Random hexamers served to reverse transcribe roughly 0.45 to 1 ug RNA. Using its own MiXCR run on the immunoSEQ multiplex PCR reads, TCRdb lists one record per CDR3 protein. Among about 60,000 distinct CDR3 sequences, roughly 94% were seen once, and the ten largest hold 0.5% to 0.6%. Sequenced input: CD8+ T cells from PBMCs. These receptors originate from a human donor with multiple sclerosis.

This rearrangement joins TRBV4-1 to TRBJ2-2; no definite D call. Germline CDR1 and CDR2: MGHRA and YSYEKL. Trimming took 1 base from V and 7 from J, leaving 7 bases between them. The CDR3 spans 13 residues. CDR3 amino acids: CASSQGGIGELFF. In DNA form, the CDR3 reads TGCGCCAGCAGCCAAGGGGGTATCGGGGAGCTGTTTTTT.

Here the CDR3 DNA reads TGCGCCAGCAGCCACCGAGGGGCGCAAAATACAGATACGCAGTATTTT. Translated, it gives CASSHRGAQNTDTQYF. This chain links TRBV4-1 with TRBJ2-3; either TRBD1 or TRBD2 may fit D (5 bases each). The CDR3 totals 16 residues. The V end lost 3 bases, the J end lost 3 bases, and 16 bases lay between the germline ends. Germline V gene data show CDR1 as MGHRA and CDR2 as YSYEKL.

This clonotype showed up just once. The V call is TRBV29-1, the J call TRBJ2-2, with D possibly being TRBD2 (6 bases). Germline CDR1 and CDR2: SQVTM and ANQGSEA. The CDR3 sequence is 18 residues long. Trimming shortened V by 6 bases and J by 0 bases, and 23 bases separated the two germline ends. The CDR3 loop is CSVVDYGGAASNTGELFF. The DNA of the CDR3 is TGCAGCGTCGTTGATTACGGCGGGGCAGCCTCGAACACCGGGGAGCTGTTTTTT.

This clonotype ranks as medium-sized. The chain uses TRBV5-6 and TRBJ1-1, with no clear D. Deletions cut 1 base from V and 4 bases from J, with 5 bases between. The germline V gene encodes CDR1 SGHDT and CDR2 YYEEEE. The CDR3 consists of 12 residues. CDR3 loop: CASSLRGTEAFF. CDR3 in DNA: TGTGCCAGCAGCTTGCGGGGCACTGAAGCTTTCTTT.

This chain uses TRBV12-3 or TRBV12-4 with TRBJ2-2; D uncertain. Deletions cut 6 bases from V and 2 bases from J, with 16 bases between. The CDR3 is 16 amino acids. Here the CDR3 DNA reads TGTGCCAGCAGGCCATGGACGGGTTATAACACCGGGGAGCTGTTTTTT. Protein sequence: CASRPWTGYNTGELFF.

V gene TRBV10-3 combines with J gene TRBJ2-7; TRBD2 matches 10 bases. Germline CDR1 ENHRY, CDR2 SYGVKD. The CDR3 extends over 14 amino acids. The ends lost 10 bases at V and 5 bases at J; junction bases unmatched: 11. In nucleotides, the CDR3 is TGTGCCACGCGGCTAGCGGGAGAGTTCGACGAGCAGTACTTC. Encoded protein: CATRLAGEFDEQYF.

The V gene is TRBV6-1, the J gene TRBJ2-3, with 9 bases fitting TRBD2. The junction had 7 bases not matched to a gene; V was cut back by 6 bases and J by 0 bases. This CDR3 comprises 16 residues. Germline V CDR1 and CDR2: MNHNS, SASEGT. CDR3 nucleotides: TGTGCCAGCAGGGTAGCGGGGGCCACTAGCACAGATACGCAGTATTTT. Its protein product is CASRVAGATSTDTQYF.

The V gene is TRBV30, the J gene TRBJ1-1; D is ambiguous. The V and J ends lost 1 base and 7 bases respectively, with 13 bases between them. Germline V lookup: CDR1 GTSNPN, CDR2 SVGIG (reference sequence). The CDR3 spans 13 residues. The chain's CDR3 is CAWSDPVTGEAFF. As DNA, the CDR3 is TGTGCCTGGAGTGATCCGGTGACGGGTGAAGCTTTCTTT. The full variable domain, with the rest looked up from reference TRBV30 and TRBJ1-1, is SQTIHQWPATLVQPVGSPLSLECTVEGTSNPNLYWYRQAAGRGLQLLFYSVGIGQISSEVPQNLSASRPQDRQFILSSKKLLLSDSGFYLCAWSDPVTGEAFFGQGTRLTVV.

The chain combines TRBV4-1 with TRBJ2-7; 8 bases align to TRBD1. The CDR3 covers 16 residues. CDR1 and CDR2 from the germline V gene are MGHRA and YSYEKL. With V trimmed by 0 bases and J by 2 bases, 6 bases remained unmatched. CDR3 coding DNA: TGCGCCAGCAGCCAAGATAGGGACAGGCCCACCTACGAGCAGTACTTC. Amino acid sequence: CASSQDRDRPTYEQYF.

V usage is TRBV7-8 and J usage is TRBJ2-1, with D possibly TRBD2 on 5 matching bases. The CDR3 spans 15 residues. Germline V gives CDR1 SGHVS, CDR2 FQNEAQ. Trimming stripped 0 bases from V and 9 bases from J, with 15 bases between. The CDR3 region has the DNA TGTGCCAGCAGCTTAGCGGCTAGCCAGGCAGCTGAGCAGTTCTTC. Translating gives CASSLAASQAAEQFF.

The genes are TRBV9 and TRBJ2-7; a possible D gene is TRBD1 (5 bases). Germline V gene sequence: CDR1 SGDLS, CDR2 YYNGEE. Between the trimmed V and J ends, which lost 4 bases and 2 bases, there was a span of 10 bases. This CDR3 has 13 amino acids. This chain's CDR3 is CASSPGMTYEQYF. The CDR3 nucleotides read TGTGCCAGCAGCCCAGGGATGACCTACGAGCAGTACTTC. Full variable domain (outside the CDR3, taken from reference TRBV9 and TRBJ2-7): DSGVTQTPKHLITATGQRVTLRCSPRSGDLSVYWYQQSLDQGLQFLIQYYNGEERAKGNILERFSAQQFPDLHSELNLSSLELGDSALYFCASSPGMTYEQYFGPGTRLTVT.

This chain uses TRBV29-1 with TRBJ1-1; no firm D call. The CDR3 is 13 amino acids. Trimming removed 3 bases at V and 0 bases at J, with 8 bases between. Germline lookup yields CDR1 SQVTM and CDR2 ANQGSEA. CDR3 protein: CSVDEQMNTEAFF. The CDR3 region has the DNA TGCAGCGTTGATGAACAGATGAACACTGAAGCTTTCTTT.

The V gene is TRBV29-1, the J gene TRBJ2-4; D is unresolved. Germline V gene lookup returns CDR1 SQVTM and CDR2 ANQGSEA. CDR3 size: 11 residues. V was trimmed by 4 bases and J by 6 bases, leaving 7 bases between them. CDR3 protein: CSVAVSNIQYF. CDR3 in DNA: TGCAGCGTTGCGGTTTCAAACATTCAGTACTTC.

The CDR3 bases are TGTGCCAGCATAGAACGGGACAGAAAAGAGACCCAGTACTTC. It translates to CASIERDRKETQYF. J is TRBJ2-5 and V is TRBV28, with 7 positions matching TRBD1. The germline gives CDR1 MDHEN, CDR2 SYDVKM. The junction had 8 bases not matched to a gene; V was cut back by 7 bases and J by 3 bases. The CDR3 length is 14 residues.

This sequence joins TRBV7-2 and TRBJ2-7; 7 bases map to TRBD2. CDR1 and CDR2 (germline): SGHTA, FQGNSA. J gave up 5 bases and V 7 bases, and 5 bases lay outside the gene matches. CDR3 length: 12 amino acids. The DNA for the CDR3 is TGTGCCAGCACCCGGGCGGGGGACGAGCAGTACTTC. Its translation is CASTRAGDEQYF.

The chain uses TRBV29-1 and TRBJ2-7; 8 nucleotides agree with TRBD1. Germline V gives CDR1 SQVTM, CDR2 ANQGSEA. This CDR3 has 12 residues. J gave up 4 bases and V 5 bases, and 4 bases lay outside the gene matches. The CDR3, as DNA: TGCAGCGTTCTGGACAGGGAGTACGAGCAGTACTTC. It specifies CSVLDREYEQYF.

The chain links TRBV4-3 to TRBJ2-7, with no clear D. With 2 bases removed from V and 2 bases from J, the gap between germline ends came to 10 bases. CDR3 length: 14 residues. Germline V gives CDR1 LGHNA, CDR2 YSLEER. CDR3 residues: CASSQLVSTYEQYF. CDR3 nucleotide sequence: TGCGCCAGCAGCCAATTGGTGTCGACCTACGAGCAGTACTTC.

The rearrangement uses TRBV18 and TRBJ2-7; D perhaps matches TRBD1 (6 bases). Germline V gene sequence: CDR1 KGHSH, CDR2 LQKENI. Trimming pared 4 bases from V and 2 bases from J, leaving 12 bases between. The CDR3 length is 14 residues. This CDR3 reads CASSQSGDTYEQYF. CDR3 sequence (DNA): TGTGCCAGCTCACAGTCCGGGGACACCTACGAGCAGTACTTC.

CDR3 nucleotide sequence: TGTGCCAGCAGCTTGGGGAGGGACACTGAAGCTTTCTTT. It specifies CASSLGRDTEAFF. This sequence joins TRBV13 and TRBJ1-1; no clear D gene. CDR3 length: 13 amino acids. V dropped 3 bases and J dropped 3 bases, with 8 bases sitting between them. In germline, CDR1 is PRHDT, CDR2 FYEKMQ (reference sequence).

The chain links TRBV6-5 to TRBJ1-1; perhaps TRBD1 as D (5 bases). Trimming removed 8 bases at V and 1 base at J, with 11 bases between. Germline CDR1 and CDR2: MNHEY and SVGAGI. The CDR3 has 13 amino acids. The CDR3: CASFRGWNTEAFF. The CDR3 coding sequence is TGTGCCAGCTTCCGGGGGTGGAACACTGAAGCTTTCTTT.

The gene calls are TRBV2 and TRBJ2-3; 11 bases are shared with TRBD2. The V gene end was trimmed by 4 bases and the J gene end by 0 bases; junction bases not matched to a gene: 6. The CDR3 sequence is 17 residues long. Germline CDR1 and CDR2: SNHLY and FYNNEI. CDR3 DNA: TGTGCCAGCAGTGTGGATAGCGGGGGGGCGAGCACAGATACGCAGTATTTT. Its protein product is CASSVDSGGASTDTQYF.

The CDR3 nucleotides are TGTGCCAGCAGTGGGGATAGCTCCTACAATGAGCAGTTCTTC. It yields the protein CASSGDSSYNEQFF. The chain recombines TRBV27 with TRBJ2-1, with D unclear. CDR1 and CDR2 (germline): MNHEY, SMNVEV (reference sequence). This CDR3 comprises 14 residues. V gave up 5 bases and J gave up 0 bases, with 8 bases separating them.